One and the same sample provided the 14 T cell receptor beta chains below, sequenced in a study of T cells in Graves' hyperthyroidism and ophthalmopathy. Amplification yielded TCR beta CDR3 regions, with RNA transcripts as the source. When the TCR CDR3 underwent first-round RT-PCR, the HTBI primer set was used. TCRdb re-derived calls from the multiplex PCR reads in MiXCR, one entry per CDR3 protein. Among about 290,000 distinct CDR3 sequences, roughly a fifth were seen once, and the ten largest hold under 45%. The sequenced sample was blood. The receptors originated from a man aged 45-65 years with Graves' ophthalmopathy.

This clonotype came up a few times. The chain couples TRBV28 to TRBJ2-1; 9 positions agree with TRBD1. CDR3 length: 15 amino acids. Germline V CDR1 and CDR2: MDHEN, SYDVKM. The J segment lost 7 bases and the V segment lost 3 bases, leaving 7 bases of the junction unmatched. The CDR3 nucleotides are TGTGCCAGCAGTTTCACCGGGACAGGGATAAATGAGCAGTTCTTC. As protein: CASSFTGTGINEQFF.

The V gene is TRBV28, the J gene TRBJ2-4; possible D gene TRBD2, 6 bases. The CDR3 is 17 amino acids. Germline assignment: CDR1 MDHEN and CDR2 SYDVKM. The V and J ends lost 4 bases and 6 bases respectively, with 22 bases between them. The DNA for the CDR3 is TGTGCCAGCAGTTCGGAACCCGGGACTCCGGTCTTAAACATTCAGTACTTC. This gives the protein CASSSEPGTPVLNIQYF.

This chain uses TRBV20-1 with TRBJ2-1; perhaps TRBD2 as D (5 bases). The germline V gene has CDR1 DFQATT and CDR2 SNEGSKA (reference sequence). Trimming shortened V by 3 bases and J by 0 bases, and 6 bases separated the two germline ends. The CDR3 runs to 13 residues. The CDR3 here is CSASRDSYNEQFF. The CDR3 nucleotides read TGCAGTGCTAGCCGGGACTCCTACAATGAGCAGTTCTTC.

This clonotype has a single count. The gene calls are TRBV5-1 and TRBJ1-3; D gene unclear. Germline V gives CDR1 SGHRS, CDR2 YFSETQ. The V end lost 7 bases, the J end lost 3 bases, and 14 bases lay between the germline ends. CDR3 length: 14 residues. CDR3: CASAPFGDGNTIYF. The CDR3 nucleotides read TGCGCCAGCGCCCCCTTTGGGGATGGAAACACCATATATTTT.

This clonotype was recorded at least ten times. In DNA form, the CDR3 reads TGCGCCAGCAGCCAAGGCGCCGGGACTAGCGGGTTTGTCGACGAGCAGTACTTC. It specifies CASSQGAGTSGFVDEQYF. This chain uses TRBV4-1 with TRBJ2-7; 12 bases fit TRBD2. This CDR3 contains 18 residues. From germline, CDR1 is MGHRA and CDR2 YSYEKL. The junction had 12 bases not matched to a gene; V was cut back by 1 base and J by 5 bases.

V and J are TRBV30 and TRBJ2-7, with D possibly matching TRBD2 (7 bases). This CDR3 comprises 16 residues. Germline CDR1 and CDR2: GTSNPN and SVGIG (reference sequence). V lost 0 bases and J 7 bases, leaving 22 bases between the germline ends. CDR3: CAWSVGGATPRWEQYF. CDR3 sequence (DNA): TGTGCCTGGAGTGTAGGGGGGGCCACCCCCAGGTGGGAGCAGTACTTC.

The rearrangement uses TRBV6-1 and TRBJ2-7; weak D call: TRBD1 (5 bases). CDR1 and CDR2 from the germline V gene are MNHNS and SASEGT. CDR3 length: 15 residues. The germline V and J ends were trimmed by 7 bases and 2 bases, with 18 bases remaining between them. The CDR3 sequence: CASKSAAGPTYEQYF. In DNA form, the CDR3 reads TGTGCCAGCAAGTCAGCAGCAGGGCCAACCTACGAGCAGTACTTC.

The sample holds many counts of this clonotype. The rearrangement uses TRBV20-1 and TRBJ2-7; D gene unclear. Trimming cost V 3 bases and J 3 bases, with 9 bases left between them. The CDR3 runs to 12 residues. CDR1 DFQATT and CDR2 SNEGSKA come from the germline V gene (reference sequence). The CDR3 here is CSARLGGYEQYF. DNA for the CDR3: TGCAGTGCTAGGCTGGGCGGCTACGAGCAGTACTTC.

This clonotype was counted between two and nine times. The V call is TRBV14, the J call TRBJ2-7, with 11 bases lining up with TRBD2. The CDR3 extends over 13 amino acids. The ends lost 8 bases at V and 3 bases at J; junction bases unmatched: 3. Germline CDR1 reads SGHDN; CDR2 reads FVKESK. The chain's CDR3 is CASGTSGGYEQYF. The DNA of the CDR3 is TGTGCCAGCGGAACTAGCGGGGGCTACGAGCAGTACTTC.

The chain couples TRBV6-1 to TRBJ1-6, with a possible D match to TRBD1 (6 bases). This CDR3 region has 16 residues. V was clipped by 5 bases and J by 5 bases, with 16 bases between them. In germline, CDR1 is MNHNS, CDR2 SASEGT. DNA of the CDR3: TGTGCCAGCAGTTTGGGGGCAGGGACCAATAATTCACCCCTCCACTTT. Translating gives CASSLGAGTNNSPLHF.

The CDR3 spells CASRVLAGVVETQYF. The CDR3 nucleotides are TGTGCCAGCAGGGTGCTAGCGGGAGTTGTTGAGACCCAGTACTTC. The chain uses TRBV6-1 and TRBJ2-5; TRBD2 aligns across 10 bases. The CDR3 covers 15 residues. Losses at the gene ends were 6 bases for V and 5 bases for J; bases not matched to a gene: 9. CDR1 and CDR2 (germline): MNHNS, SASEGT.

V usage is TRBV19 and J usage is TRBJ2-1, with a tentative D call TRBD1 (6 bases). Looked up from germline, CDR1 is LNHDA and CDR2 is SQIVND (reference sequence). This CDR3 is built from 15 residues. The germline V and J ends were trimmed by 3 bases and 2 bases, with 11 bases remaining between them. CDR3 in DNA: TGTGCCAGTAGTATCGCACAGGGTCCCTACAATGAGCAGTTCTTC. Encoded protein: CASSIAQGPYNEQFF.

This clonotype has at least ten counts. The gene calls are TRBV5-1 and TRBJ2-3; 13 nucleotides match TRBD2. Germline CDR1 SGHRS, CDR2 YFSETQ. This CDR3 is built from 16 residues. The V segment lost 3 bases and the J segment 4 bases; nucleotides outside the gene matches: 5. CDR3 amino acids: CASSSGLAGVADTQYF. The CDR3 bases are TGCGCCAGCAGCTCCGGACTAGCGGGAGTGGCAGATACGCAGTATTTT.

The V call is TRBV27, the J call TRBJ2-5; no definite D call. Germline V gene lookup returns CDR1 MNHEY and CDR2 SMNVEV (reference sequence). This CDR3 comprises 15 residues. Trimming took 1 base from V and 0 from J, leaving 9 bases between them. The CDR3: CASSLYAGDQETQYF. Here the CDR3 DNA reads TGTGCCAGCAGTTTATACGCAGGAGACCAAGAGACCCAGTACTTC.